This T cell receptor (beta chain) derives from a study of cytomegalovirus exposure and HLA in healthy donors. Study results and limitations: It has been reported that TCR beta sequences accurately predicted the HLA-A and HLA-B alleles of most subjects. Sequencing likely generated an artifact that appeared as a cluster of highly shared sequence variants.

Samples came from healthy bone marrow donors. With regard to this clone: The antigen is not known. The sample contains more than one DNA sequence encoding this CDR3.

Amplification used 60 Vbeta primers and 13 Jbeta primers. Sequenced by immunoSEQ multiplex PCR; TCRdb stores in-frame clones only, minus some. The table counts about 43,000 clones; less than 2% lies in the top ten. The V gene's germline CDR1 is SGHRS and CDR2 YFSETQ. V lost 5 bases and J lost 8; bases outside the gene matches: 9. The CDR3 is 13 amino acids. The clonotype originates from a woman in her 30s in good health and CMV-seronegative. The chain couples TRBV5-1 to TRBJ1-1; TRBD1 matches 7 bases. The sample consisted of PBMCs. CDR3 DNA sequence: TGCGCCAGCAGACGACGACAGGGCCCAGAAGCTTTCTTT. Its translation: CASRRRQGPEAFF.